This is a list of T cell receptor beta chains from one sample in a study of shared clonotypes between healthy human individuals. Clones were read by immunoSEQ multiplex PCR, and TCRdb kept only the in-frame ones, dropping some. The repertoire holds about 1 million clones, with around 74% as singletons. The sequenced material came from memory CD4+ T cells sorted from blood. The receptors were sampled from a man between 18 and 29 years old in good health. Each CDR3 is given with its conserved first and last residue. The D gene is left open where the match is weak. The size entry is marked missing in some rows and otherwise reads once, few, many or a size class.

TRBD2,TRBV6-5,-,TRBJ2-1,TGTGCCAGCCGCGGGGGGCGCGAATACAATGAGCAGTTCTTC,CASRGGREYNEQFF
TRBD2,TRBV2,once,TRBJ2-4,TGTGCCAGCAGAGGACTAGCGGGGACTACCAAAAACATTCAGTACTTC,CASRGLAGTTKNIQYF
-,TRBV4-1,-,TRBJ1-3,TGCGCCAGCAGCCTCGACAGCCCTTCTGGAAACACCATATATTTT,CASSLDSPSGNTIYF
-,TRBV5-1,-,TRBJ2-3,TGCGCCAGCAGCCTTACGGGTTCCACAGATACGCAGTATTTT,CASSLTGSTDTQYF
TRBD2,TRBV7-9,-,TRBJ2-7,TGTGCCAGCAGCAGAGCGGGAGGCAGAATATACGAGCAGTACTTC,CASSRAGGRIYEQYF
TRBD2,TRBV10-2,many,TRBJ2-7,TGCGCCAGCAGCCGAGCGGGGGCCCCCTACGAGCAGTACTTC,CASSRAGAPYEQYF
-,TRBV5-1,-,TRBJ1-2,TGCGCCAGCAGCTTGGGAGCGAGCAATAACTATGGCTACACCTTC,CASSLGASNNYGYTF
TRBD2,TRBV29-1,-,TRBJ2-1,TGCAGCGCGTTAGCGGGGAGTTCCTACAATGAGCAGTTCTTC,CSALAGSSYNEQFF
-,TRBV5-1,-,TRBJ2-3,TGCGCCAGCAGCTTGGCATCGGCAGATACGCAGTATTTT,CASSLASADTQYF
-,TRBV7-2,-,TRBJ2-1,TGTGCCAGCAGCTTAAGTGCGGGGAGCTCCTACAATGAGCAGTTCTTC,CASSLSAGSSYNEQFF
TRBD1,TRBV19,-,TRBJ1-4,TGTGCCAGTAGTATTGGGCAGGGGGAAAGGACTAATGAAAAACTGTTTTTT,CASSIGQGERTNEKLFF
-,TRBV19,-,TRBJ1-5,TGTGCCAGTAGTATTAACAGAAAGGAGCAGCCCCAGCATTTT,CASSINRKEQPQHF
-,TRBV5-1,-,TRBJ2-5,TGCGCCACCAGCTTGGGGGGGCCTCCTCAAGAGACCCAGTACTTC,CATSLGGPPQETQYF
TRBD1,TRBV18,-,TRBJ1-5,TGTGCCAGCTCCTCAAAGTCCGGACAGGGCAGCAATCAGCCCCAGCATTTT,CASSSKSGQGSNQPQHF
TRBD1,TRBV5-6,-,TRBJ2-7,TGTGCCAGCAGTCGAGGACAGGGGAGTACCTACGAGCAGTACTTC,CASSRGQGSTYEQYF
TRBD2,TRBV28,-,TRBJ2-1,TGTGCCAGCAGCCCCTCGACCTTAGCGGGGCGTTACAATGAGCAGTTCTTC,CASSPSTLAGRYNEQFF
-,TRBV2,-,TRBJ1-1,TGTGCCAGCAAGCCAGCCGCTTGGGGCACTGAAGCTTTCTTT,CASKPAAWGTEAFF
-,TRBV10-1,-,TRBJ2-5,TGCGCCAGCAGTCAGGCAGGGACCGAGGAGACCCAGTACTTC,CASSQAGTEETQYF
-,TRBV5-1,-,TRBJ2-2,TGCGCCAGCAGCTTGGACGGAGGAGCCACCGGGGAGCTGTTTTTT,CASSLDGGATGELFF
TRBD2,TRBV5-1,-,TRBJ2-3,TGCGCCAGCAGCTTGGAGGGCCGGGGGGGCCTAGATACGCAGTATTTT,CASSLEGRGGLDTQYF
-,TRBV7-8,-,TRBJ1-3,TGTGCCAGCAGCTTAGACTCCCGTGGAAACACCATATATTTT,CASSLDSRGNTIYF
-,TRBV5-5,once,TRBJ1-2,TGTGCCAGCAGCTTGGACCCAATCGCGGGGGGCTACACCTTC,CASSLDPIAGGYTF
TRBD2,TRBV9,few,TRBJ2-2,TGTGCCAGCAGCGCCTCCGGGACTAGTCGGACCGGGGAGCTGTTTTTT,CASSASGTSRTGELFF
-,TRBV10-3,-,TRBJ1-1,TGTGCCATCAACCAGGGTGGTGGGGACACTGAAGCTTTCTTT,CAINQGGGDTEAFF
TRBD2,TRBV27,-,TRBJ2-7,TGTGCCAGCAGTTTAGGACTAGCGGGAACTACCTCCTACGAGCAGTACTTC,CASSLGLAGTTSYEQYF
-,TRBV6-1,-,TRBJ1-2,TGTGCCAGCAGTGAAATCACCTATGGCTACACCTTC,CASSEITYGYTF